The 11 T cell receptor beta chains listed next were all sequenced from one sample in a study of T-cell memory formation after mild COVID-19. Via MiXCR, TCRdb re-called the 5' RACE reads, giving one row per CDR3 protein. This sample carries under 700,000 distinct CDR3 sequences, just over 20% of them seen once, and the ten largest clones take 9.5% to 15%. The sequencing sample was made of PBMCs or a T cell subset sorted from them (not recorded which). These receptors originate from an adult woman who had mild COVID-19 (a few samples of this study predate the infection). Cell type and time point are not known.

This clonotype was observed a single time. V and J are TRBV11-2 and TRBJ2-7; D unresolved. The V end was cut by 5 bases, the J end by 4 bases, with 6 bases between. This CDR3 contains 11 residues. Germline V CDR1 and CDR2: SGHAT, FQNNGV. Here the CDR3 DNA reads TGTGCCAGCAGCCATATATACGAGCAGTACTTC. Its translation: CASSHIYEQYF.

The J gene is TRBJ2-1, the V gene TRBV29-1; 8 bases are shared with TRBD2. Germline CDR1 is SQVTM and CDR2 is ANQGSEA. The CDR3 totals 13 residues. Germline trimming cut 4 bases from V and 8 bases from J; bases unmatched to any gene: 7. This chain's CDR3 is CSVGSGNRYEQFF. The CDR3 DNA reads TGCAGCGTTGGTAGCGGGAACCGATATGAGCAGTTCTTC.

Only a few counts were recorded for this clonotype. The chain combines TRBV7-9 with TRBJ1-2, with TRBD1 identical over 7 bases. Germline V gene data show CDR1 as SEHNR and CDR2 as FQNEAQ (reference sequence). This CDR3 has 14 amino acids. Losses at the gene ends were 0 bases for V and 4 bases for J; bases not matched to a gene: 2. CDR3 nucleotide sequence: TGTGCCAGCAGCTTAGCTCAGGGGGGCTATGGCTACACCTTC. It translates to CASSLAQGGYGYTF.

The chain employs TRBV10-3 and TRBJ2-3; 9 bases are a match to TRBD2. The length of the CDR3 is 15 residues. CDR1 ENHRY and CDR2 SYGVKD come from the germline V gene. With 5 bases clipped from V and 3 bases from J, the junction kept 6 bases outside the gene matches. The CDR3 loop reads CAISTEREVTDTQYF. CDR3 DNA: TGTGCCATCAGTACCGAGCGGGAGGTGACAGATACGCAGTATTTT.

The V gene is TRBV12-3 or TRBV12-4, the J gene TRBJ2-1, with TRBD2 matching 13 bases. Trimming at V came to 5 bases and at J to 6 bases, leaving 22 bases not matched to a gene. The length of the CDR3 is 21 residues. The CDR3 is CASSTQGGGKGTSGVSNEQFF. For the CDR3, the DNA is TGTGCCAGCAGTACCCAGGGAGGTGGGAAGGGGACTAGCGGGGTGTCCAATGAGCAGTTCTTC.

Only a few counts were recorded for this clonotype. The chain employs TRBV29-1 and TRBJ2-2; D gene ambiguous. CDR3 size: 12 residues. The germline gives CDR1 SQVTM, CDR2 ANQGSEA. V lost 4 bases to trimming and J lost 6 bases, with 9 bases between them. The CDR3 spells CSVGLLAGELFF. The CDR3 nucleotides are TGCAGCGTTGGCCTCCTAGCCGGGGAGCTGTTTTTT.

This clonotype came up a few times. The rearrangement links TRBV4-1 to TRBJ2-3, with D uncertain. The germline gives CDR1 MGHRA, CDR2 YSYEKL. V gave up 0 bases and J gave up 0 bases, with 7 bases separating them. This CDR3 has 15 residues. CDR3 DNA: TGCGCCAGCAGCCAAGATCCGTACAGCACAGATACGCAGTATTTT. Its protein is CASSQDPYSTDTQYF.

The rearrangement uses TRBV12-3 or TRBV12-4 and TRBJ2-1; D call uncertain. V was shortened by 3 bases and J by 0 bases, with 9 bases between the two germline ends. The CDR3 sequence is 15 residues long. CDR3 amino acids: CASSFGPVSYNEQFF. The CDR3 coding sequence is TGTGCCAGCAGTTTTGGGCCGGTCTCCTACAATGAGCAGTTCTTC.

V and J are TRBV7-8 and TRBJ2-3; D gene unclear. CDR3 length equals 13 residues. The V end was cut by 2 bases, the J end by 2 bases, with 5 bases between. Germline lookup yields CDR1 SGHVS and CDR2 FQNEAQ. CDR3 region: CASSLIFTDTQYF. Written as DNA, the CDR3 is TGTGCCAGCAGCTTAATCTTCACAGATACGCAGTATTTT.

This clonotype was counted only a few times. The chain joins TRBV12-3 or TRBV12-4 to TRBJ1-5; D possibly corresponds to TRBD1 (5 bases). This CDR3 region has 14 residues. V was pared by 6 bases and J by 6 bases, with 15 bases between. Here the CDR3 DNA reads TGTGCCAGCAGCTTTGGACACGCCGGTCAGCCCCAGCATTTT. Residues: CASSFGHAGQPQHF.

At least ten counts were recorded for this clonotype. The rearrangement links TRBV5-1 to TRBJ2-3, with D perhaps matching TRBD2 (6 bases). Germline V CDR1 and CDR2: SGHRS, YFSETQ. Trimming removed 3 bases from V and 0 bases from J, with 20 bases in between. This CDR3 comprises 18 residues. The CDR3 spells CASSSTSAGPSSTDTQYF. The CDR3 nucleotides are TGCGCCAGCAGCTCAACCTCGGCGGGGCCGTCCAGCACAGATACGCAGTATTTT. Drawing the rest from reference TRBV5-1 and TRBJ2-3, the complete variable domain is KAGVTQTPRYLIKTRGQQVTLSCSPISGHRSVSWYQQTPGQGLQFLFEYFSETQRNKGNFPGRFSGRQFSNSRSEMNVSTLELGDSALYLCASSSTSAGPSSTDTQYFGPGTRLTVL.